The clone carrying this TCR beta chain was seen many times. Per the germline V gene, CDR1 is DFQATT and CDR2 is SNEGSKA (reference sequence). The CDR3 has 16 residues. Trimming left V 3 bases short and J 0 bases short, with 16 bases between. Using its own MiXCR run on the 5' RACE reads, TCRdb lists one record per CDR3 protein. The table lists around 94,000 distinct CDR3 sequences, 3% to 4% of them singletons. This entry is derived from a study of neurological immune-mediated disorders. The receptor comes from a woman aged 18-29 years with multiple sclerosis. The sample was PBMCs. The chain joins TRBV20-1 to TRBJ2-3; possible D gene TRBD2, 6 bases. CDR3 DNA: TGCAGTGCTAGCGACAGACTAGGACTAAGCACAGATACGCAGTATTTT. It encodes CSASDRLGLSTDTQYF.